The 16 T cell receptor beta chains below come from one sample, sequenced in a study of vaccination effects on CD4 cells after COVID-19. Their cognate antigens are unknown. Clones were read by immunoSEQ multiplex PCR, and TCRdb kept only the in-frame ones, dropping some. Of under 55,000 clones in the sample, more than 75% were seen once. Ahead of sequencing, the ViraFEST assay grew antigen-specific CD4+ T cells using viral peptide pools. Cells that had been cultured for 10 days were the source of isolated CD4+ T cells. Having tested negative for nucleocapsid antibodies, the vaccine recipients showed no prior SARS-CoV-2 infection. The source was CD4+ T cells from PBMCs cultured with HCoV-OC43 spike peptides, collected before COVID-19 vaccination. Subset reported: HCoV-OC43 spike overlapping peptide pool stimulation. All receptors come from a human donor who received a COVID-19 vaccine.

V and J are TRBV4-2 and TRBJ1-2; D is undetermined. Germline CDR1 reads LGHNA; CDR2 reads YNFKEQ. V was pared by 0 bases and J by 8 bases, with 13 bases between. The CDR3 extends over 14 amino acids. CDR3 amino acids: CASSQDGSLQGYTF. In nucleotides, the CDR3 is TGTGCCAGCAGCCAAGACGGCAGCCTCCAGGGCTACACCTTC.

The count of this clone is one. The rearrangement joins TRBV6-1 to TRBJ1-6, with no clear D. CDR3 length equals 17 residues. Germline CDR1 and CDR2: MNHNS and SASEGT. V was trimmed by 2 bases and J by 0 bases, leaving 11 bases between them. CDR3 DNA: TGTGCCAGCAGTGAACAACAGATCAGCTCCTATAATTCACCCCTCCACTTT. It specifies CASSEQQISSYNSPLHF.

The V call is TRBV30, the J call TRBJ1-4; no clear D gene. V lost 3 bases to trimming and J lost 5 bases, with 16 bases between them. Germline values: CDR1 GTSNPN, CDR2 SVGIG (reference sequence). This CDR3 is built from 15 residues. CDR3 coding DNA: TGTGCCTGGAGCGGCGGGCTATACCGCAATGAAAAACTGTTTTTT. Residues: CAWSGGLYRNEKLFF.

This clone came up a few times. The chain employs TRBV3-1 (or the pseudogene TRBV3-2) and TRBJ1-5, with D perhaps TRBD1 (5 bases). The CDR3 sequence is 16 residues long. The V gene's germline CDR1 is LGHDT and CDR2 YNNKEL (reference sequence). Trimming left V 3 bases short and J 4 bases short, with 16 bases between. CDR3 bases: TGTGCCAGCAGCCACAGTGGGACGCACCTTAATCAGCCCCAGCATTTT. Protein product: CASSHSGTHLNQPQHF.

The chain joins TRBV12-3 or TRBV12-4 to TRBJ1-1; possibly TRBD1 for D (6 bases). V was pared by 8 bases and J by 5 bases, with 15 bases between. The CDR3 is made up of 13 amino acids. The CDR3 DNA reads TGTGCCAGCTGTTGGACAGAGGGGACTGAAGCTTTCTTT. Translated, it gives CASCWTEGTEAFF.

This clone was recorded a few times. V is TRBV12-3 or TRBV12-4 and J is TRBJ1-2; D remains unclear. The CDR3 sequence is 11 residues long. Between the trimmed V and J ends, which lost 6 bases and 5 bases, there was a span of 7 bases. CDR3 region: CASSTVYGYTF. The CDR3 DNA reads as TGTGCCAGCAGCACGGTGTATGGCTACACCTTC.

The rearrangement joins TRBV7-2 to TRBJ2-7, with 7 bases fitting TRBD2. V gave up 0 bases and J gave up 5 bases; unmatched junction bases: 1. This CDR3 contains 13 residues. Germline CDR1 is SGHTA and CDR2 is FQGNSA. The CDR3: CASSLALADEQYV. The CDR3 coding sequence is TGTGCCAGCAGCTTAGCTCTAGCGGACGAGCAGTACGTC.

The J gene is TRBJ1-2, the V gene TRBV2, with D unresolved. From germline, CDR1 is SNHLY and CDR2 FYNNEI. The CDR3 has 11 amino acids. Trimming took 9 bases from V and 0 from J, leaving 5 bases between them. CDR3 loop: CARTANYGYTF. Here the CDR3 DNA reads TGTGCCAGAACAGCTAACTATGGCTACACCTTC. Full variable domain (rest looked up from reference TRBV2 and TRBJ1-2): EPEVTQTPSHQVTQMGQEVILRCVPISNHLYFYWYRQILGQKVEFLVSFYNNEISEKSEIFDDQFSVERPDGSNFTLKIRSTKLEDSAMYFCARTANYGYTFGSGTRLTVV.

The rearrangement links TRBV19 to TRBJ2-5, with D possibly TRBD1 on 6 matching bases. V gave up 6 bases and J gave up 2 bases, with 10 bases separating them. This CDR3 has 13 amino acids. In germline, CDR1 is LNHDA, CDR2 SQIVND (reference sequence). CDR3 bases: TGTGCCAGTAGGGGCAGGGGTCAAGAGACCCAGTACTTC. Amino acid sequence: CASRGRGQETQYF.

The CDR3, as DNA: TGTGCCAGCAGCCGTACCGGGACTAGTTTAATTAGTGAGCAGTTCTTC. This codes for CASSRTGTSLISEQFF. The chain couples TRBV7-3 to TRBJ2-1; 8 bases agree with TRBD2. This CDR3 region has 16 residues. With V trimmed by 5 bases and J by 9 bases, 15 bases remained unmatched. Germline V gene lookup returns CDR1 SGHTA and CDR2 FQGTGA.

A few counts support this clone. The chain employs TRBV7-2 and TRBJ1-1; TRBD1 aligns across 10 bases. CDR1 and CDR2 from the germline V gene are SGHTA and FQGNSA. Germline trimming cut 4 bases from V and 4 bases from J; bases unmatched to any gene: 6. This CDR3 has 15 residues. The CDR3 is CASSWGQGTSTEAFF. CDR3 in DNA: TGTGCCAGCAGCTGGGGACAGGGGACGTCCACTGAAGCTTTCTTT.

The chain joins TRBV7-3 to TRBJ1-1, with D hard to call. The CDR3 loop spans 13 amino acids. CDR1 and CDR2 from the germline V gene are SGHTA and FQGTGA. The V end lost 6 bases, the J end lost 0 bases, and 8 bases lay between the germline ends. As DNA, the CDR3 is TGTGCCAGCAGGGGCAGCGTGAACACTGAAGCTTTCTTT. It translates to CASRGSVNTEAFF. Variable domain in full (rest from reference TRBV7-3 and TRBJ1-1): GAGVSQTPSNKVTEKGKYVELRCDPISGHTALYWYRQSLGQGPEFLIYFQGTGAADDSGLPNDRFFAVRPEGSVSTLKIQRTERGDSAVYLCASRGSVNTEAFFGQGTRLTVV.

The chain combines TRBV7-2 with TRBJ1-3; D unresolved. The CDR3 covers 16 residues. Germline V lookup: CDR1 SGHTA, CDR2 FQGNSA. V lost 6 bases and J lost 0, with 15 bases in between. In nucleotides, the CDR3 is TGTGCCAGCAGAGCGGACGGCCTGAGCTCTGGAAACACCATATATTTT. Translation gives CASRADGLSSGNTIYF.

The chain is built from TRBV7-3 and TRBJ2-3; unclear D gene. The length of the CDR3 is 11 residues. The germline CDR1 and CDR2 sequences are SGHTA and FQGTGA. Between the trimmed V and J ends, which lost 5 bases and 5 bases, there was a span of 5 bases. As DNA, the CDR3 is TGTGCCAGCAGCCGGAGAGATACGCAGTATTTT. Amino acids: CASSRRDTQYF.

The chain couples TRBV21-1 to TRBJ2-5; TRBD2, the D gene given by the table, was not confirmed from the DNA. TRBV21-1 is noted as a pseudogene. There are 13 residues in the CDR3. The CDR3 DNA is TGTGCCACCCCAGCGGTGACCCAAGAGACCCAGTACTTC. Protein product: CATPAVTQETQYF.

The chain combines TRBV5-1 with TRBJ1-2; possible D gene TRBD1, 5 bases. The V end lost 0 bases, the J end lost 8 bases, and 11 bases lay between the germline ends. The CDR3 is 13 residues long. Germline V CDR1 and CDR2: SGHRS, YFSETQ. CDR3 residues: CASSLEGAGGYTF. The CDR3 DNA reads as TGCGCCAGCAGCTTGGAAGGGGCAGGGGGCTACACCTTC.